The clone carrying this TCR beta chain was seen a handful of times. Its target is unknown. This record belongs to a study of cytomegalovirus exposure and HLA in healthy donors. Primers for the PCR totalled 60 Vbeta and 13 Jbeta. Produced via immunoSEQ multiplex PCR; TCRdb's table is partial and in-frame only. Of over 95,000 clones listed, around 77% are singletons. J lost 0 bases, V lost 2 bases, and 6 bases had no gene match. CDR3 length: 16 amino acids. Per germline, CDR1 MNHEY and CDR2 SVGAGI. Study-wide findings and caveats: In an earlier analysis, about 87% or about 30%: the productive usage of most TCR beta V segments. It was reported that TCR beta sequences correctly inferred the HLA-A and HLA-B alleles for most subjects.

The chain is built from TRBV6-5 and TRBJ1-1, with 7 bases matching TRBD1. The sequencing sample was made of PBMCs. This clonotype originated in a woman between 25 and 40 years old in good health and CMV-seropositive. CDR3 sequence reads: CASSYTMGQMNTEAFF. The CDR3 coding sequence is TGTGCCAGCAGTTACACGATGGGACAGATGAACACTGAAGCTTTCTTT.